The clone carrying this TCR beta chain has just a few counts. According to the study, TCR beta libraries were built with iRepertoire HTBI primers and CDR3-region Arm-PCR. TCRdb re-called the multiplex PCR reads with MiXCR, one entry per CDR3 protein. In the table there are 360,000 or so distinct CDR3 sequences, around 15% of which are singletons. This CDR3 is built from 14 residues. In germline, CDR1 is LNHDA, CDR2 SQIVND (reference sequence). With 8 bases clipped from V and 5 bases from J, the junction kept 9 bases outside the gene matches. The record originates from a study of regulatory T cells in long-lasting Graves disease. Time point reported: newly diagnosed GD, antithyroid drugs for less than 3 months. Extracted RNA from PBMCs served as the source of the TCR library. The same sample was also used in a study of T cells in Graves' hyperthyroidism and ophthalmopathy.

Sequenced here: peripheral blood mononuclear cells (PBMCs), sampled at new diagnosis, from a patient treated with antithyroid drugs. V usage is TRBV19 and J usage is TRBJ1-5; 7 nucleotides match TRBD1. The TCR sequence derives from a woman younger than 35 with Graves disease. CDR3 residues: CASSRDSVYQPQHF. The CDR3 DNA follows: TGTGCCAGTTCCCGGGACAGTGTTTATCAGCCCCAGCATTTT.